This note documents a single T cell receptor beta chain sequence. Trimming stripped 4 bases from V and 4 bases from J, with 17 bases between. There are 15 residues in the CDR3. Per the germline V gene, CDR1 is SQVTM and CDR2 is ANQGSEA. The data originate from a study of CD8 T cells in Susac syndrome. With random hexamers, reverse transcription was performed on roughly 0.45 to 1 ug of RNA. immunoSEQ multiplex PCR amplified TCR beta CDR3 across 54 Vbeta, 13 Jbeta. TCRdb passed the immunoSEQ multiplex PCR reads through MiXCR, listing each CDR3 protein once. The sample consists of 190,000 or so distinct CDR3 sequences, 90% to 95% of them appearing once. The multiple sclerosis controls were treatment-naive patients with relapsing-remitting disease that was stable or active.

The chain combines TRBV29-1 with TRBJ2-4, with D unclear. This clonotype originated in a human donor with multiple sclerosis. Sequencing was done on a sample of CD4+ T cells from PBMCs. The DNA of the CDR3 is TGCAGCGTTGCCCCCCTGGACGGCCGTAAAAACATTCAGTACTTC. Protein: CSVAPLDGRKNIQYF.